This record concerns one T cell receptor beta chain sequence. The target of this receptor is not known. No much larger clonotype is one base removed from it; base qualities were not supplied. This same CDR3 is encoded by further DNA sequences in the sample. CDR1 and CDR2 are read off the germline V gene (reference sequence) as GTSNPN and SVGIG. V is pared back by 0 bases and J by 4 bases, with 4 bases lying between the germline termini. The CDR3 runs 12 amino acids, cysteine and phenylalanine included. Only the CDR3 DNA stays, 36 bases, in frame from base 1. This record comes from a study of blood T cell repertoires in COVID-19 (dated by TCRdb to 2018 to 2020). Looking at the study overall: Collaborator samples came from the United States, Italy and Spain and covered acute and convalescent phases of COVID-19. The dataset comprised deeply sampled blood TCRbeta repertoires from subjects exposed to, actively infected with, or recovered from COVID-19. The samples were drawn from two sources: the first 160 participants of the ongoing ImmuneRACE study, and over 950 subjects contributed by 6 global collaborators. A freely available public database, intended as a resource for researchers studying the immune response to SARS-CoV-2, is where the repertoires were released. The material from the prospective study consisted of cDNA or gDNA derived from T cells, B-cell-depleted T cells, or PBMCs. Where available, HLA class I and class II types were taken from metadata supplied by the sample provider and were not determined by assay-based typing. The sample metadata nearly always contained a de-identified subject ID, COVID-19 status, age in years and sex.

Samples from volunteer blood donors who had recovered from COVID-19 were contributed by a second Seattle source. Each collaborating institution followed its own protocols to collect whole blood in K2EDTA tubes. For TCRbeta analysis, collaborator samples were shipped as frozen whole blood, as isolated PBMCs, or as DNA extracted from either sample type. TCRbeta CDR3 regions were amplified from genomic DNA using the immunoSEQ Assay, a bias-controlled multiplex PCR. Regarding the original processing steps: Nucleated cell counts per sample were estimated from amplification of reference gene primers within the assay. To quantify the absolute abundance of each unique TCRbeta CDR3 rearrangement, sequence reads were collapsed and filtered. Productive Simpson clonality was computed per sample as the square root of Simpson's diversity index over productive rearrangements. The table comes from immuneACCESS by way of TCRdb, which keeps in-frame sequences with V and J called. Part of the clones is missing from these tables; in studies checked, under half for an unresolved V gene and the rest for unknown reasons. V and J calls and clone size are as listed in that table; D and trimming were resolved from the DNA. For this sample there are hundreds of thousands of clones; about 88% appear just once. 0.99% of the sample lies in the top ten.

General conclusions and limits of the study: The quantity of clinical and demographic metadata differed by source and by participant and was supplied without curation.

Specimen: peripheral blood. The chain is encoded by TRBV30 joined to TRBJ1-3, with the D gene too uncertain to name. This clonotype was obtained from a woman between 40 and 55 years old who had recovered from COVID-19. The CDR3 reads CAWSVLGNTIYF. Read as DNA, the sequence is TGTGCCTGGAGTGTACTGGGAAACACCATATATTTT.